The 6 T cell receptor beta chains in this list originate from one sample, sequenced in a study of T cell responses to AZD1222 COVID-19 vaccine. Profiled with immunoSEQ multiplex PCR; TCRdb holds only in-frame clones, not every one. The sample includes 80,000 to 95,000 clones, 92% of them seen just once. Sequenced here: peripheral blood, sampled on day 0 of AZD1222 vaccination. The receptors were gathered from an adult in good health.

The sample holds a few counts of this clone. The rearrangement links TRBV9 to TRBJ2-7, with D possibly matching TRBD2 (7 bases). V dropped 3 bases and J dropped 6 bases, with 19 bases sitting between them. Germline CDR1 is SGDLS and CDR2 is YYNGEE. The CDR3 consists of 15 residues. The CDR3 spells CASSAGGAGESEQYF. The CDR3 nucleotides read TGTGCCAGCAGCGCTGGGGGGGCGGGAGAATCCGAGCAGTACTTC.

The chain carries TRBV7-2 and TRBJ2-1; TRBD2 aligns across 9 bases. CDR3 length: 14 residues. V was clipped by 5 bases and J by 7 bases; unmatched bases: 6. Germline V lookup: CDR1 SGHTA, CDR2 FQGNSA. This CDR3 reads CASSPHSGSNEQFF. The CDR3 bases are TGTGCCAGCAGCCCCCATAGCGGGAGTAATGAGCAGTTCTTC.

This chain links TRBV25-1 with TRBJ2-2; D ambiguous. Trimming shortened V by 2 bases and J by 5 bases, and 9 bases separated the two germline ends. This CDR3 spans 14 amino acids. Germline V lookup: CDR1 MGHDK, CDR2 SYGVNS. In DNA form, the CDR3 reads TGTGCCAGCAGTGAAGGAGCTTGGACCGGGGAGCTGTTTTTT. This encodes CASSEGAWTGELFF.

V gene TRBV2 combines with J gene TRBJ1-5; D is undetermined. The CDR3 length is 14 residues. Germline V gene lookup returns CDR1 SNHLY and CDR2 FYNNEI. Trimming stripped 3 bases from V and 3 bases from J, with 9 bases between. DNA of the CDR3: TGTGCCAGCAGTGACCACGGATTCAATCAGCCCCAGCATTTT. This sequence encodes CASSDHGFNQPQHF.

V and J are TRBV27 and TRBJ2-7; D is undetermined. The CDR3 contains 12 residues. In germline, CDR1 is MNHEY, CDR2 SMNVEV (reference sequence). Trimming cost V 5 bases and J 1 base, with 6 bases left between them. The CDR3 DNA reads as TGTGCCAGCAGTCTCTTTTCCTACGAGCAGTACTTC. This translates into CASSLFSYEQYF.

This chain links TRBV5-6 with TRBJ1-4; 9 positions match TRBD1. The V gene's germline CDR1 is SGHDT and CDR2 YYEEEE. Losses at the gene ends were 4 bases for V and 8 bases for J; bases not matched to a gene: 6. The length of the CDR3 is 14 residues. The CDR3 here is CASSIQGAREKLFF. The CDR3 DNA is TGTGCCAGCAGCATACAGGGGGCTAGGGAAAAACTGTTTTTT.